The 13 T cell receptor beta chains in this list originate from one sample, sequenced in a study of cytomegalovirus exposure and HLA in healthy donors. Data came from immunoSEQ multiplex PCR; TCRdb stores just in-frame clones and leaves some out. This sample has 300,000 to 350,000 clones, with approximately 85% found just once. The sequenced material came from PBMCs. The origin of the receptors is a man younger than 45 in good health and CMV-seronegative.

The chain combines TRBV11-2 with TRBJ2-7; 9 bases line up with TRBD2. This CDR3 has 16 amino acids. Germline values: CDR1 SGHAT, CDR2 FQNNGV. The ends lost 5 bases at V and 0 bases at J; junction bases unmatched: 8. The CDR3 DNA reads as TGTGCCAGCAGCCCAAGTCTAGCGGGGAGCTCCTACGAGCAGTACTTC. It specifies CASSPSLAGSSYEQYF.

This chain joins TRBV5-4 and TRBJ1-6; 10 positions match TRBD1. Germline CDR1 reads SGHNT; CDR2 reads YYREEE (reference sequence). Trimming took 4 bases from V and 7 from J; bases not matched to a gene: 8. The CDR3 runs 16 residues. CDR3 loop: CASSGRDRGRNSPLHF. CDR3 nucleotides: TGTGCCAGCAGCGGCCGGGACAGGGGTAGGAATTCACCCCTCCACTTT.

This clone was observed a single time. Other DNA sequences of this sample code for an identical CDR3. The chain employs TRBV5-1 and TRBJ1-1; 8 bases match TRBD1. CDR3 length: 13 amino acids. Germline V gene data show CDR1 as SGHRS and CDR2 as YFSETQ. J lost 6 bases, V lost 2 bases, and 3 bases had no gene match. CDR3 nucleotide sequence: TGCGCCAGCAGCTTAGGACAGGGTCCTGAAGCTTTCTTT. It is translated as CASSLGQGPEAFF.

The chain links TRBV9 to TRBJ2-7; perhaps TRBD2 as D (5 bases). Germline V lookup: CDR1 SGDLS, CDR2 YYNGEE. V lost 1 base and J lost 5, with 16 bases in between. The CDR3 spans 15 residues. CDR3 sequence: CASSVSSRVSDEQYF. The DNA for the CDR3 is TGTGCCAGCAGCGTAAGTTCGCGGGTAAGCGACGAGCAGTACTTC.

The rearrangement joins TRBV4-3 to TRBJ2-7, with TRBD2 matching over 11 bases. The trim removed 0 bases at V and 2 bases at J, leaving 6 bases unmatched. CDR3 length: 17 residues. CDR1 LGHNA and CDR2 YSLEER come from the germline V gene. In DNA, the CDR3 is TGCGCCAGCAGCCAAGACGACCTAGCGGGGGGTACCTACGAGCAGTACTTC. Translating it yields CASSQDDLAGGTYEQYF.

J is TRBJ1-6 and V is TRBV27, with 10 bases matching TRBD1. CDR1 is MNHEY, CDR2 SMNVEV, per germline (reference sequence). Unmatched junction bases numbered 4, after V lost 1 base and J lost 7 bases. The CDR3 sequence is 16 residues long. The CDR3 nucleotides are TGTGCCAGCAGTTTATTTTTGGGACAGGGGAATTCACCCCTCCACTTT. Its protein is CASSLFLGQGNSPLHF.

J is TRBJ1-5 and V is TRBV6-6, with 8 bases fitting TRBD1. V gave up 0 bases and J gave up 4 bases; unmatched junction bases: 5. Germline CDR1 and CDR2: MNHNY and SVGAGI (reference sequence). The CDR3 extends over 16 amino acids. The CDR3 nucleotides are TGTGCCAGCAGTTACTCGATAGGACAGGGAAATCAGCCCCAGCATTTT. This gives the protein CASSYSIGQGNQPQHF.

The chain joins TRBV6-5 to TRBJ2-2; no clear D gene. V lost 2 bases, J lost 7 bases, and 2 bases lay in between. Germline V gene data show CDR1 as MNHEY and CDR2 as SVGAGI. The CDR3 extends over 11 amino acids. CDR3 residues: CASSYLGELFF. The CDR3 bases are TGTGCCAGCAGTTACCTCGGGGAGCTGTTTTTT.

V and J are TRBV19 and TRBJ2-3; 13 nucleotides line up with TRBD2. The CDR3 has 16 amino acids. Trimming took 3 bases from V and 7 from J; bases not matched to a gene: 7. Germline lookup yields CDR1 LNHDA and CDR2 SQIVND (reference sequence). CDR3 DNA sequence: TGTGCCAGTAGTATTGTGACTAGCGGGGGGAGAAATACGCAGTATTTT. Encoded protein: CASSIVTSGGRNTQYF.

This sequence joins TRBV2 and TRBJ2-7; D call uncertain. The germline gives CDR1 SNHLY, CDR2 FYNNEI. V lost 1 base and J lost 4, with 8 bases in between. This CDR3 region has 13 residues. The CDR3 sequence is CASSEDIMYEQYF. Here the CDR3 DNA reads TGTGCCAGCAGTGAAGATATAATGTACGAGCAGTACTTC.

V gene TRBV5-1 combines with J gene TRBJ1-6, with TRBD1 matching 7 bases. Trimming cost V 4 bases and J 5 bases; bases outside gene matches: 9. Germline loops: CDR1 SGHRS, CDR2 YFSETQ. The CDR3 covers 16 residues. The CDR3 is CASSPWTGSNNSPLHF. CDR3 DNA: TGCGCCAGCAGCCCCTGGACAGGCTCAAATAATTCACCCCTCCACTTT.

This rearrangement joins TRBV11-2 to TRBJ2-1; D remains unclear. Germline V lookup: CDR1 SGHAT, CDR2 FQNNGV. The CDR3 spans 13 residues. V lost 3 bases to trimming and J lost 3 bases, with 6 bases between them. Here the CDR3 DNA reads TGTGCCAGCAGCTTCACAGACTACAATGAGCAGTTCTTC. Translating gives CASSFTDYNEQFF.

This clone occurred once. The chain employs TRBV11-2 and TRBJ2-7; 10 bases match TRBD1. Trimming cost V 3 bases and J 1 base; bases outside gene matches: 3. The V gene's germline CDR1 is SGHAT and CDR2 FQNNGV. The CDR3 has 15 amino acids. This CDR3 reads CASSLGTGASYEQYF. CDR3 coding DNA: TGTGCCAGCAGCTTGGGGACAGGGGCTTCCTACGAGCAGTACTTC.